This entry lists 22 T cell receptor beta chains sequenced from one sample in a study of CD4+ T cells in melanoma. Sequencing used immunoSEQ multiplex PCR; TCRdb keeps in-frame clones, though not all of them. The top ten hold roughly 4.8% of the sample, which has roughly 60,000 clones, roughly three quarters seen once. The sample taken for sequencing was tumor tissue. All receptors come from a human donor with melanoma.

This chain connects TRBV4-1 to TRBJ1-4, with 7 positions matching TRBD1. Germline-derived CDR1 and CDR2 are MGHRA and YSYEKL. The CDR3 totals 14 residues. With V trimmed by 7 bases and J by 0 bases, 2 bases remained unmatched. CDR3 protein: CASKGTATNEKLFF. CDR3 in DNA: TGCGCCAGCAAGGGGACAGCAACTAATGAAAAACTGTTTTTT.

The chain is built from TRBV30 and TRBJ2-5, with 7 bases identical to TRBD1. Germline V lookup: CDR1 GTSNPN, CDR2 SVGIG (reference sequence). This CDR3 comprises 11 residues. The V segment lost 4 bases and the J segment 4 bases; nucleotides outside the gene matches: 0. Written as DNA, the CDR3 is TGTGCCTGGAACAGGGGAGAGACCCAGTACTTC. Translation gives CAWNRGETQYF. Looking up the rest from reference TRBV30 and TRBJ2-5 gives the full variable domain: SQTIHQWPATLVQPVGSPLSLECTVEGTSNPNLYWYRQAAGRGLQLLFYSVGIGQISSEVPQNLSASRPQDRQFILSSKKLLLSDSGFYLCAWNRGETQYFGPGTRLLVL.

The V gene is TRBV25-1, the J gene TRBJ1-2, with 10 bases fitting TRBD1. V dropped 3 bases and J dropped 6; count of bases not matched to a gene: 4. This CDR3 has 14 residues. Per germline, CDR1 MGHDK and CDR2 SYGVNS. CDR3 loop: CASSEGTGANGYTF. CDR3 nucleotides: TGTGCCAGCAGTGAGGGGACAGGGGCAAATGGCTACACCTTC.

This chain joins TRBV28 and TRBJ1-3; 11 bases align to TRBD1. Germline lookup yields CDR1 MDHEN and CDR2 SYDVKM. V was clipped by 7 bases and J by 3 bases; unmatched bases: 8. The CDR3 extends over 16 amino acids. As DNA, the CDR3 is TGTGCCAGCACAAGGGACAGGGGGTATGGTGGAAACACCATATATTTT. This encodes CASTRDRGYGGNTIYF.

Here the CDR3 reads CASSLQVGMGLVSEAFF. CDR3 DNA: TGCGCCAGCAGCCTACAGGTTGGGATGGGGTTGGTTTCTGAAGCTTTCTTT. V usage is TRBV4-3 and J usage is TRBJ1-1; D perhaps matches TRBD1 (5 bases). Trimming shortened V by 4 bases and J by 6 bases, and 24 bases separated the two germline ends. The CDR3 extends over 17 amino acids. Germline loops: CDR1 LGHNA, CDR2 YSLEER.

In this sample, this clone turned up once. The chain links TRBV7-9 to TRBJ1-5, with unresolved D. V was trimmed by 2 bases and J by 2 bases, leaving 4 bases between them. Germline loops: CDR1 SEHNR, CDR2 FQNEAQ (reference sequence). The CDR3 sequence is 13 residues long. For the CDR3, the DNA is TGTGCCAGCAGCTTATCTCGCAATCAGCCCCAGCATTTT. Translated, it gives CASSLSRNQPQHF.

The chain recombines TRBV5-4 with TRBJ1-4; D is unclear. Germline V gene lookup returns CDR1 SGHNT and CDR2 YYREEE (reference sequence). V was trimmed by 1 base and J by 0 bases, leaving 4 bases between them. This CDR3 has 14 amino acids. The DNA of the CDR3 is TGTGCCAGCAGCTTGCCCTCAACTAATGAAAAACTGTTTTTT. Protein: CASSLPSTNEKLFF.

The chain couples TRBV4-2 to TRBJ2-5, with TRBD2 matching 10 bases. This CDR3 has 16 amino acids. Germline assignment: CDR1 LGHNA and CDR2 YNFKEQ. Trimming at V came to 1 base and at J to 5 bases, leaving 7 bases not matched to a gene. CDR3 amino acids: CASSQGSGGAGETQYF. CDR3 sequence (DNA): TGTGCCAGCAGCCAAGGGAGCGGGGGGGCCGGTGAGACCCAGTACTTC.

This clone was picked up a small number of times. The chain has TRBV21-1 and TRBJ1-1; TRBD1, the table's D call, was not compared with the DNA. TRBV21-1 is shown as a pseudogene. This CDR3 spans 15 amino acids. CDR3 region: CASSKVGQRNTEAFF. Here the CDR3 DNA reads TGTGCCAGCAGCAAAGTCGGACAGAGGAACACTGAAGCTTTCTTT.

The chain couples TRBV18 to TRBJ1-1, with D hard to call. The CDR3 is 15 amino acids. Germline CDR1 reads KGHSH; CDR2 reads LQKENI. The V end was cut by 0 bases, the J end by 1 base, with 9 bases between. The CDR3, as DNA: TGTGCCAGCTCACCACCGTCGACGACGAACACTGAAGCTTTCTTT. Translation gives CASSPPSTTNTEAFF.

This chain connects TRBV7-9 to TRBJ1-2; TRBD1 matches 8 bases. The CDR3 extends over 13 amino acids. V shed 2 bases and J 6 bases; nucleotides not matched to a gene: 2. CDR1 SEHNR and CDR2 FQNEAQ come from the germline V gene (reference sequence). CDR3 DNA sequence: TGTGCCAGCAGCTTATTGACAGGGGATGGCTACACCTTC. The encoded protein is CASSLLTGDGYTF. The full variable domain, with the rest looked up from reference TRBV7-9 and TRBJ1-2, is DTGVSQNPRHKITKRGQNVTFRCDPISEHNRLYWYRQTLGQGPEFLTYFQNEAQLEKSRLLSDRFSAERPKGSFSTLEIQRTEQGDSAMYLCASSLLTGDGYTFGSGTRLTVV.

The rearrangement uses TRBV28 and TRBJ1-6; a possible D gene is TRBD1 (5 bases). This CDR3 comprises 15 residues. Trimming pared 8 bases from V and 2 bases from J, leaving 13 bases between. The germline V gene has CDR1 MDHEN and CDR2 SYDVKM. CDR3 sequence: CASAGRGPYNSPLHF. Written as DNA, the CDR3 is TGTGCCAGCGCCGGGAGGGGCCCCTATAATTCACCCCTCCACTTT. The full variable domain, in which reference TRBV28 and TRBJ1-6 provide the parts outside the CDR3, is DVKVTQSSRYLVKRTGEKVFLECVQDMDHENMFWYRQDPGLGLRLIYFSYDVKMKEKGDIPEGYSVSREKKERFSLILESASTNQTSMYLCASAGRGPYNSPLHFGNGTRLTVT.

This clone came up many times. This rearrangement joins TRBV9 to TRBJ2-1; a weak D match, TRBD1 (6 bases). V was shortened by 3 bases and J by 4 bases, with 8 bases between the two germline ends. The CDR3 has 13 residues. Germline V gene lookup returns CDR1 SGDLS and CDR2 YYNGEE. The CDR3 nucleotides read TGTGCCAGCAGCGCCACAGGGTACAATGAGCAGTTCTTC. Translated, it gives CASSATGYNEQFF.

The chain combines TRBV7-2 with TRBJ1-1; D is unresolved. Germline V gene data show CDR1 as SGHTA and CDR2 as FQGNSA. V was clipped by 1 base and J by 2 bases, with 11 bases between them. This CDR3 is 15 amino acids long. In nucleotides, the CDR3 is TGTGCCAGCAGCTTAGGGGTCGGCTCCAACACTGAAGCTTTCTTT. As protein: CASSLGVGSNTEAFF.

This chain connects TRBV11-2 to TRBJ2-3; 9 bases are shared with TRBD2. The CDR3 spans 15 residues. Germline values: CDR1 SGHAT, CDR2 FQNNGV. With V trimmed by 6 bases and J by 1 base, 5 bases remained unmatched. The CDR3 nucleotides read TGTGCCAGCAGGATGACTAGCGGACGCACAGATACGCAGTATTTT. Its protein is CASRMTSGRTDTQYF.

The chain combines TRBV9 with TRBJ1-4, with D tentatively TRBD1 (6 bases). The CDR3 length is 14 residues. With 3 bases removed from V and 4 bases from J, the gap between germline ends came to 10 bases. Germline V gene sequence: CDR1 SGDLS, CDR2 YYNGEE. CDR3 DNA: TGTGCCAGCAGCGGGGGGGGCGATAATGAAAAACTGTTTTTT. As protein: CASSGGGDNEKLFF.

CDR3 coding DNA: TGTGCCAGAAGCAAGAACAGGGGGCGAGGCGGTCCCTATCCTTTCTTT. This gives the protein CARSKNRGRGGPYPFF. The chain links TRBV5-3 to TRBJ1-1; 9 bases are a match to TRBD1. TRBV5-3 belongs to the ORF category, with a function that is uncertain. V was pared by 4 bases and J by 12 bases, with 19 bases of the junction left unmatched. CDR3 length: 16 amino acids.

This sequence joins TRBV4-3 and TRBJ2-7; 8 positions agree with TRBD1. This CDR3 has 15 amino acids. CDR1 is LGHNA and CDR2 is YSLEER in the germline V gene. J gave up 6 bases and V 4 bases, and 11 bases lay outside the gene matches. Written as DNA, the CDR3 is TGCGCCAGCAGCCGCGGATACAGGGGGATGGGCGAGCAGTACTTC. Its translation is CASSRGYRGMGEQYF.

V gene TRBV7-6 combines with J gene TRBJ2-7; D remains unclear. This CDR3 comprises 15 residues. Trimming pared 1 base from V and 2 bases from J, leaving 12 bases between. Per germline, CDR1 SGHVS and CDR2 FNYEAQ. CDR3: CASSLGQSYAYEQYF. The CDR3 DNA reads as TGTGCCAGCAGCTTAGGTCAGTCTTATGCCTACGAGCAGTACTTC.

This clone was seen once. This sequence joins TRBV7-9 and TRBJ2-1; D unclear. V lost 5 bases and J lost 2, with 16 bases in between. Germline assignment: CDR1 SEHNR and CDR2 FQNEAQ (reference sequence). The CDR3 extends over 16 amino acids. CDR3 residues: CASSSSWWETYNEQFF. CDR3 DNA: TGTGCCAGCAGCAGTAGCTGGTGGGAAACCTACAATGAGCAGTTCTTC. Filled out from reference TRBV7-9 and TRBJ2-1, the complete variable domain reads DTGVSQNPRHKITKRGQNVTFRCDPISEHNRLYWYRQTLGQGPEFLTYFQNEAQLEKSRLLSDRFSAERPKGSFSTLEIQRTEQGDSAMYLCASSSSWWETYNEQFFGPGTRLTVL.

The J gene is TRBJ1-6, the V gene TRBV7-9, with D possibly being TRBD1 (5 bases). V dropped 5 bases and J dropped 0 bases, with 11 bases sitting between them. Germline V gene data show CDR1 as SEHNR and CDR2 as FQNEAQ (reference sequence). The CDR3 is 16 residues long. CDR3 residues: CASSTVGGSYNSPLHF. The CDR3 DNA follows: TGTGCCAGCAGCACGGTGGGGGGCTCCTATAATTCACCCCTCCACTTT.

The chain links TRBV5-1 to TRBJ1-1; D is undetermined. In germline, CDR1 is SGHRS, CDR2 YFSETQ. The V gene lost 2 bases and the J gene lost 0 bases, with 11 bases spanning the gap. The CDR3 extends over 15 amino acids. As DNA, the CDR3 is TGCGCCAGCAGCTTCGAAGGGCCACTGAACACTGAAGCTTTCTTT. Translated, it gives CASSFEGPLNTEAFF.